This T cell receptor beta chain appears in the sequencing data of a study of T cells in Graves' hyperthyroidism and ophthalmopathy. General study points: Ophthalmopathy onset followed model prediction by a median roughly 6 months.

V lost 6 bases and J lost 4; bases outside the gene matches: 10. This CDR3 spans 14 amino acids. Looked up from germline, CDR1 is DFQATT and CDR2 is SNEGSKA (reference sequence). This clonotype was counted at least ten times. What it recognizes is unknown. Regions amplified from RNA transcripts were the TCR beta CDR3 regions. The HTBI set primed first-round TCR CDR3 RT-PCR. A single record per CDR3 protein comes from TCRdb applying MiXCR to the multiplex PCR reads. The sample yields about 98,000 distinct CDR3 sequences, roughly 37% seen once. The chain recombines TRBV20-1 with TRBJ2-5; 8 bases map to TRBD2. This clonotype was sampled from a woman aged 25 to 39 with Graves' hyperthyroidism. The material sequenced was peripheral blood or thyroid tissue (not recorded which). The DNA of the CDR3 is TGCAGTGCAAGCCCCCATCGGGGGGGAGAGACCCAGTACTTC. It specifies CSASPHRGGETQYF.